This T cell receptor beta chain was recovered during a study of shared clonotypes between healthy human individuals. The CDR3 is made up of 16 amino acids. Germline CDR1 MDHEN, CDR2 SYDVKM. With V trimmed by 8 bases and J by 2 bases, 14 bases remained unmatched. Clones were read by immunoSEQ multiplex PCR, and TCRdb kept only the in-frame ones, dropping some. The sample yields under 850,000 clones, 55% to 80% seen once. The receptor's source is a woman aged 25 to 39 in good health. The rearrangement uses TRBV28 and TRBJ2-7, with 8 bases matching TRBD2. Sequences were obtained from memory CD4+ T cells sorted from blood. Indicated subset: CD45RA-negative fraction. CDR3 bases: TGTGCCAGCCCACCCCGTGGCGGGAGGCGCGCCTACGAGCAGTACTTC. It is translated as CASPPRGGRRAYEQYF.